The 6 T cell receptor beta chains below were found in one sample sequenced in a study of CD8 T cells in ankylosing spondylitis. TCRdb reanalysed the 5' RACE reads using MiXCR and keeps one entry per CDR3 protein. The sample lists 250,000 to 350,000 distinct CDR3 sequences; less than 25% were seen once. The sample was blood, either unsorted or a sorted T cell fraction (not recorded which). The receptors originated from a female donor with ankylosing spondylitis or in good health (not recorded which).

The rearrangement links TRBV28 to TRBJ1-4; TRBD1 is a possible D gene (5 bases). V dropped 5 bases and J dropped 5 bases, with 24 bases sitting between them. This CDR3 comprises 18 residues. Germline values: CDR1 MDHEN, CDR2 SYDVKM. For the CDR3, the DNA is TGTGCCAGCAGTCACAGGAATCTGCGCGACCGGGGCAATGAAAAACTGTTTTTT. Protein sequence: CASSHRNLRDRGNEKLFF.

This clonotype was seen a few times. This chain links TRBV20-1 with TRBJ1-6; D unclear. The CDR3 consists of 13 residues. Trimming left V 2 bases short and J 11 bases short, with 13 bases between. Germline-derived CDR1 and CDR2 are DFQATT and SNEGSKA (reference sequence). DNA of the CDR3: TGCAGTGCTAGAAAGGCGATCAGGACACCCCTCCACTTT. This translates into CSARKAIRTPLHF.

The chain uses TRBV6-1 and TRBJ2-1; TRBD1 or TRBD2 may be the D gene (7 bases each). Trimming took 3 bases from V and 9 from J, leaving 18 bases between them. This CDR3 region has 15 residues. The germline CDR1 and CDR2 sequences are MNHNS and SASEGT. The CDR3, as DNA: TGTGCCAGCAGTGAGGGGGGACAGTGGGAGGGTGAGCAGTTCTTC. This codes for CASSEGGQWEGEQFF.

This clonotype has at least ten counts. This sequence joins TRBV6-1 and TRBJ2-7, with a weak D call TRBD1 (6 bases). V dropped 5 bases and J dropped 2 bases, with 16 bases sitting between them. The CDR3 is 15 residues long. Germline V gene data show CDR1 as MNHNS and CDR2 as SASEGT. CDR3 coding DNA: TGTGCCAGCAGTACACCTCACAGGGCTCCCTACGAGCAGTACTTC. Amino acids: CASSTPHRAPYEQYF.

This rearrangement joins TRBV12-3 or TRBV12-4 to TRBJ2-7; tentatively, D is TRBD2 (5 bases). Trimming cost V 10 bases and J 3 bases, with 19 bases left between them. The length of the CDR3 is 14 residues. CDR3 in amino acids: CATTRDAGLYEQYF. As DNA, the CDR3 is TGTGCCACCACTAGAGACGCGGGCCTCTACGAGCAGTACTTC.

The chain links TRBV20-1 to TRBJ2-3; 7 nucleotides match TRBD2. V lost 6 bases to trimming and J lost 0 bases; unmatched junction nucleotides: 3. This CDR3 comprises 13 residues. Germline lookup yields CDR1 DFQATT and CDR2 SNEGSKA (reference sequence). CDR3 nucleotides: TGCAGTGCAAATAGCGGGAGCACAGATACGCAGTATTTT. Amino acids: CSANSGSTDTQYF.